This T cell receptor beta chain was captured by sequencing in a study of T cell responses to AZD1222 COVID-19 vaccine. CDR1 MNHEY and CDR2 SVGAGI come from the germline V gene. V was trimmed by 7 bases and J by 6 bases, leaving 16 bases between them. The CDR3 sequence is 14 residues long. The data were produced by immunoSEQ multiplex PCR, yet TCRdb's version contains in-frame clones alone and is incomplete. Altogether some 130,000 clones are present, roughly 84% being singletons, with the ten largest covering over 3.5%. This clone is a singleton in its sample. This receptor was obtained from an adult in good health. The source was peripheral blood, collected on day 0 of AZD1222 vaccination. This chain joins TRBV6-5 and TRBJ1-5; a weak D match, TRBD1 (6 bases). This chain's CDR3 is CASTGEGGSQPQHF. In DNA, the CDR3 is TGTGCCAGCACCGGGGAGGGGGGAAGTCAGCCCCAGCATTTT.